This TCR beta chain is from a study of blood T cell repertoires in COVID-19. Study information: In each case, the material was cDNA or gDNA derived from T cells, B-cell-depleted T cells, or PBMCs.

Patients of the Seattle cohort, enrolled during active infection, were followed longitudinally. Looked up from germline, CDR1 is SGHAT and CDR2 is FQNNGV. This CDR3 is built from 17 residues. Trimming took 4 bases from V and 1 from J; bases not matched to a gene: 3. As originally analysed: How many nucleated cells were present was estimated from reference gene primer amplification. Some clones are missing from TCRdb's copy, which holds only in-frame ones; the method was immunoSEQ multiplex PCR. V, J and clone size reflect that table, while D and trimming were determined from the DNA. The sample has 250,000 to 350,000 clones; roughly 83% are singletons.

This clonotype originated in a human donor with COVID-19, enrolled during active disease. The donor label of this sample is uncertain. V gene TRBV11-2 combines with J gene TRBJ2-3; TRBD2 matches at 15 bases. The specimen was peripheral blood. The CDR3 region has the DNA TGTGCCAGCAGCTCGGGACTAGCGGGAGGTGGCACAGATACGCAGTATTTT. Its protein product is CASSSGLAGGGTDTQYF.